This TCR beta chain was sequenced during a study of blood T cell repertoires in COVID-19 (dated by TCRdb to about 2020). With respect to the entire study: Samples from collaborators originated in the United States, Italy and Spain and spanned both the acute and convalescent phases of COVID-19. Deeply sampled blood TCRbeta repertoires from subjects exposed to, actively infected with, or recovered from COVID-19 were included in the dataset. Samples came from the ongoing ImmuneRACE study (first 160 participants) plus 1,254 subjects from 6 global collaborators. Sample metadata almost always included a de-identified subject ID, COVID-19 status, age in years and sex. The repertoires were made available in a free public database intended to serve as a resource for research on the immune response to SARS-CoV-2. The prospective study material was composed of cDNA or gDNA derived from T cells, B-cell-depleted T cells, or PBMCs. Where available, HLA class I and class II types were taken from metadata supplied by the sample provider and were not determined by assay-based typing.

On the study overall, not on this receptor specifically: The quantity of clinical and demographic metadata differed by source and by participant and was supplied without curation.

Whole blood was collected in K2EDTA tubes by collaborating institutions according to the institutions' own protocols. Collaborator samples were shipped for TCRbeta analysis as frozen whole blood, isolated PBMCs, or DNA extracted from either sample type. This clone was counted only a few times. This clone's antigen is unknown. No much larger clone exists at a distance of one base, and base qualities are not known. CDR1 SNHLY and CDR2 FYNNEI are derived from the germline V gene. The CDR3 runs 13 amino acids, cysteine and phenylalanine included. The CDR3 DNA has 39 bases and is translated from base 1. V gives up 3 bases and J gives up 4 bases, and the segment between their germline ends measures 7 bases. TCRbeta CDR3 regions were amplified from genomic DNA by means of the immunoSEQ Assay, a bias-controlled multiplex PCR. In the authors' own workflow: Within the assay, amplification of reference gene primers was used to estimate how many nucleated cells each sample contained. Sequence reads were collapsed and filtered to measure the absolute abundance of every unique TCRbeta CDR3 rearrangement. For each sample, productive Simpson clonality was calculated as the square root of Simpson's diversity index across productive rearrangements. TCRdb's version of the immuneACCESS table is confined to in-frame rearrangements and falls short of the full clone set. An unresolved V gene accounts for under half of the shortfall where checked; the remainder is of unknown origin. D and trimming were read from the DNA, whereas the V and J calls and clone size are those reported in that table. This sample has around 68,000 clones in its table, and 85% of those were observed once. Together, the top ten hold about 2.9% of the sample.

The chain is made from TRBV2 and TRBJ1-5; too little of a D gene remains to name it. The sample was peripheral blood. The clonotype originates from an older man with acute or convalescent COVID-19. The CDR3 corresponds to CASSDIRNQPQHF. The DNA is as follows: TGTGCCAGCAGTGATATTCGGAATCAGCCCCAGCATTTT.